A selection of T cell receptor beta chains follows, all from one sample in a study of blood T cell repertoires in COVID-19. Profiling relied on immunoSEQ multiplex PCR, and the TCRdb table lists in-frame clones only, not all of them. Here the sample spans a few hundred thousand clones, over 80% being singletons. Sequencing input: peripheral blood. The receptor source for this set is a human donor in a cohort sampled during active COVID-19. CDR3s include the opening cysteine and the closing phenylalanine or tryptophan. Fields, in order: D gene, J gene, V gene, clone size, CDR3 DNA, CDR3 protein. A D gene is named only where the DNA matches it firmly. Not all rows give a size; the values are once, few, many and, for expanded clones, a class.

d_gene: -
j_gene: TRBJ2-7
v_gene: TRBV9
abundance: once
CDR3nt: TGTGCCAGCAGCGGGACTCGGGGGGAGCAGTACTTC
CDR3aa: CASSGTRGEQYF

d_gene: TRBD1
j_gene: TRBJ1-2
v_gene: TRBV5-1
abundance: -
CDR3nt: TGCGCCAGCAGCTGGGGACAGGGGGCCTATGGCTACACCTTC
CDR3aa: CASSWGQGAYGYTF

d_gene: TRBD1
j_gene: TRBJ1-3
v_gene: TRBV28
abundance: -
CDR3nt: TGTGCCAGCATTTTAGGGACAGGGGCTACCTCTGGAAACACCATATATTTT
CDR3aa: CASILGTGATSGNTIYF

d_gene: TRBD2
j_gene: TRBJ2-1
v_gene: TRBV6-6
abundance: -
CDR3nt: TGTGCCAGCAGTTACGGGGGGGACTACAATGAGCAGTTCTTC
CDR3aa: CASSYGGDYNEQFF

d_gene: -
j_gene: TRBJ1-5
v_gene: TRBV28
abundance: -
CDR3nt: TGTGCCAGCAGTTTAACTGGGAGGAGCAATCAGCCCCAGCATTTT
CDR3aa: CASSLTGRSNQPQHF

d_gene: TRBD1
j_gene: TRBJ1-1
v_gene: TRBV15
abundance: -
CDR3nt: TGTGCCACCAGCAGAGTGGACAGGGGGTACACTGAAGCTTTCTTT
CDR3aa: CATSRVDRGYTEAFF

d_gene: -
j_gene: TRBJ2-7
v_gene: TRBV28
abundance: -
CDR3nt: TGTGCCAGCAGTTTCCATGGACTTTCCTACGAGCAGTACTTC
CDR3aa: CASSFHGLSYEQYF

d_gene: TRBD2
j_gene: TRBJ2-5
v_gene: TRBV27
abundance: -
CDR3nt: TGTGCCAGCAGTTTACAGGCTAGCGGGAGGTATGAGACCCAGTACTTC
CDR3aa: CASSLQASGRYETQYF

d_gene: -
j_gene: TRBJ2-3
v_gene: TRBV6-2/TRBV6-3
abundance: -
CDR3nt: TGTGCCAGCAGTTCCCTCCCAAGAGGGCCGATGTTAGATACGCAGTATTTT
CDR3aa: CASSSLPRGPMLDTQYF

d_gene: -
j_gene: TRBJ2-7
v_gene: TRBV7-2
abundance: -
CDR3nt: TGTGCCAGCAGCTTAGGAGGGTACGCAGAATACGAGCAGTACTTC
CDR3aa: CASSLGGYAEYEQYF

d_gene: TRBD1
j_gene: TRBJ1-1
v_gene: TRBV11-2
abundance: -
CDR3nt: TGTGCCAGCAGCCCGCGGACAGGGACTGTGGTCGCTGAAGCTTTCTTT
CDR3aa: CASSPRTGTVVAEAFF

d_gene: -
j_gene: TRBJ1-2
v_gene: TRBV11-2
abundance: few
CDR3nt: TGTGCCAGCAGCTCAGCAGGGGCTGGCTACACCTTC
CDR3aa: CASSSAGAGYTF

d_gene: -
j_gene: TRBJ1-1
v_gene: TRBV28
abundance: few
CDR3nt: TGTGCCAGCTGCACCGGGGGTATGAACACTGAAGCTTTCTTT
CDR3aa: CASCTGGMNTEAFF

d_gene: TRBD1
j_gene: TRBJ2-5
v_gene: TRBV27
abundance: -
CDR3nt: TGTGCCAGCAGTCGACAGGGGGCAGAGACCCAGTACTTC
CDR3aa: CASSRQGAETQYF

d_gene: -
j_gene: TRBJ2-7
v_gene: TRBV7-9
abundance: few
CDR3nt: TGTGCCAGCAGCTTAGCCGGGGTCTCCTACGAGCAGTACTTC
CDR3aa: CASSLAGVSYEQYF

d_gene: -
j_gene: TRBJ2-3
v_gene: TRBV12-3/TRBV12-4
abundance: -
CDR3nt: TGTGCCAGCAGCTATGGGACTGCAGATACGCAGTATTTT
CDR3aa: CASSYGTADTQYF

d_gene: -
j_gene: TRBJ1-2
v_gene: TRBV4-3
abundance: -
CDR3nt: TGCGCCAGCAGGTCAGGGCTACGTGGCTACACCTTC
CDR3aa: CASRSGLRGYTF

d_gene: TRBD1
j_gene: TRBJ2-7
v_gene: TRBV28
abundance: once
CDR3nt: TGTGCCAGTAAGCCTAATCCGGGACAGGGATTCTACGAGCAGTACTTC
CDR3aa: CASKPNPGQGFYEQYF

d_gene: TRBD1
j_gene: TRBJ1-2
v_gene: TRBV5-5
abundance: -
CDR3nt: TGTGCCAGCAGCCCAGGGGGGGGACAGGCCTTCTTGGGCTACACCTTC
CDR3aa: CASSPGGGQAFLGYTF

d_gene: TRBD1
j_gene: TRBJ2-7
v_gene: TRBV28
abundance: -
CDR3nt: TGTGCCAGCAGTTCTGAGGGACAGGCCTACGAGCAGTACTTC
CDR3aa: CASSSEGQAYEQYF

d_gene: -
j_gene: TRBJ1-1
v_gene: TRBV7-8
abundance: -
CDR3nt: TGTGCCAGCAGCTTGACGACACCTATGACTGAAGCTTTCTTT
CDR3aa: CASSLTTPMTEAFF

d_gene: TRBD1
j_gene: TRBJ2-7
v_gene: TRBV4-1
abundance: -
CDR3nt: TGCGCCAGCAGCCCTAGACAGGGGTACGAGCAGTACTTC
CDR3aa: CASSPRQGYEQYF

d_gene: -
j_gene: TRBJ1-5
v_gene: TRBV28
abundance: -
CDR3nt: TGTGCCAGCAGTTCTCTGTTAGGACAGCGATACAATCAGCCCCAGCATTTT
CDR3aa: CASSSLLGQRYNQPQHF

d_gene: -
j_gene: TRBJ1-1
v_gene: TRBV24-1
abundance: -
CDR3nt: TGTGCCACCAGTGACCCCAGGACTCCCGAGACTGAAGCTTTCTTT
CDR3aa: CATSDPRTPETEAFF

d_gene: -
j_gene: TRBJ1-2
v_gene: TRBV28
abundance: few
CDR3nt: TGTGCCAGCGGTAAGGGCGGGGGCTATGGCTACACCTTC
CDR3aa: CASGKGGGYGYTF

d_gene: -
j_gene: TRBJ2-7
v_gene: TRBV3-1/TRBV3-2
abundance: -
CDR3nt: TGTGCCAGCAGCCCCTACCGGGAGCCCCTCGGGCAGTACTTC
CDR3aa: CASSPYREPLGQYF

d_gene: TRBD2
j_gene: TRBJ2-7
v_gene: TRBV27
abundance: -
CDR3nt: TGTGCCAGCAGTTTACGGGTCCTAGCGGGAGTTGACGAGCAGTACTTC
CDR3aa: CASSLRVLAGVDEQYF

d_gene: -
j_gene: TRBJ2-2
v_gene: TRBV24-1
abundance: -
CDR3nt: TGTGCCACCAGTGGCCACACAGGGTACACCGGGGAGCTGTTTTTT
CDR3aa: CATSGHTGYTGELFF

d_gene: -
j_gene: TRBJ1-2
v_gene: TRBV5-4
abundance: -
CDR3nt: TGTGCCAGCAGCGTCGACGGAGCTTATGGCTACACCTTC
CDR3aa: CASSVDGAYGYTF

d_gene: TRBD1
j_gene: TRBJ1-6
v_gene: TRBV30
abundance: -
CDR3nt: TGTGCCTGGTGGGACAGCTCCTATAATTCACCCCTCCACTTT
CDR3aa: CAWWDSSYNSPLHF

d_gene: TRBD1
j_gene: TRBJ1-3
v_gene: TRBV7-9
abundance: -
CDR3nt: TGTGCCAGCAGCAATGACAGGGGAGGAAACACCATATATTTT
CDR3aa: CASSNDRGGNTIYF

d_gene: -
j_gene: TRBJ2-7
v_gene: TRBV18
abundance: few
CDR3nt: TGTGCCAGCTCCTACCAGGGGCCCGAGCAGTACTTC
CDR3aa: CASSYQGPEQYF

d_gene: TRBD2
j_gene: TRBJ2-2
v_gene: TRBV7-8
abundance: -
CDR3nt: TGTGCCAGCAGCTACGGAAGACTAGCGGGTTCAAACACCGGGGAGCTGTTTTTT
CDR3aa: CASSYGRLAGSNTGELFF

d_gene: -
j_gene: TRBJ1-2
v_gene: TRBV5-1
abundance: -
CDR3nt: TGCGCCAGCAAAAGAGGGCTACCGGATGGCTACACCTTC
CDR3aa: CASKRGLPDGYTF

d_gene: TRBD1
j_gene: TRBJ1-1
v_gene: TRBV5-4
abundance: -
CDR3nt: TGTGCCAGCAGCCCGACAGGGCGGAACACTGAAGCTTTCTTT
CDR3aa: CASSPTGRNTEAFF

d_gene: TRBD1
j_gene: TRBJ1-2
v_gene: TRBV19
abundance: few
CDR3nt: TGTGCCAGTAGTACCCCGGACAGGGGTGGCTACACCTTC
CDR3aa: CASSTPDRGGYTF